The rows below give T cell receptor beta chains drawn from one sample of a study of shared clonotypes between healthy human individuals. Generated by immunoSEQ multiplex PCR, the TCRdb table keeps only in-frame clones and is missing some. The table shows approximately 320,000 clones, with more than 75% occurring only once. The sample consisted of memory CD8+ T cells sorted from blood. The receptors come from a man younger than 35 in good health. Each CDR3 is given with its conserved first and last residue. The order of the fields is V gene, J gene, D gene, clone size, CDR3 protein, CDR3 DNA. A D gene is named only where the DNA matches it firmly. Size is omitted from some rows. Given values are once, few, many or a class for expanded clones.

>TRBV28|TRBJ2-1|-|-
CASSLAERPYNEQFF
TGTGCCAGCAGTTTAGCTGAACGACCCTACAATGAGCAGTTCTTC
>TRBV7-3|TRBJ2-2|-|-
CASSLTLAGELFF
TGTGCCAGCAGCTTAACCCTGGCCGGGGAGCTGTTTTTT
>TRBV30|TRBJ1-2|-|-
CAWSRAPDINGYTF
TGTGCCTGGAGCCGCGCCCCTGACATCAATGGCTACACCTTC
>TRBV11-3|TRBJ1-3|-|-
CASSLGGSGNTIYF
TGTGCCAGCAGCTTAGGGGGATCAGGAAACACCATATATTTT
>TRBV5-6|TRBJ2-3|-|-
CASSLWSVISTDTQYF
TGTGCCAGCAGCTTGTGGAGCGTCATTAGCACAGATACGCAGTATTTT
>TRBV2|TRBJ1-4|TRBD1|-
CASSGGTGNEKLFF
TGTGCCAGCAGTGGGGGGACAGGGAATGAAAAACTGTTTTTT
>TRBV5-1|TRBJ2-7|-|-
CASSLAGFYEQYF
TGCGCCAGCAGCTTAGCGGGCTTCTACGAGCAGTACTTC
>TRBV5-1|TRBJ2-7|TRBD2|-
CASSLEREVSYEQYF
TGCGCCAGCAGCTTGGAGCGGGAGGTTTCCTACGAGCAGTACTTC
>TRBV5-6|TRBJ2-3|-|-
CASSFGTDTQYF
TGTGCCAGCAGCTTCGGCACAGATACGCAGTATTTT
>TRBV5-1|TRBJ2-7|-|-
CASSRVAAYEQYF
TGCGCCAGCAGTCGAGTAGCCGCCTACGAGCAGTACTTC
>TRBV15|TRBJ1-1|-|-
CATSPSGGSTEAFF
TGTGCCACCAGCCCAAGTGGGGGGTCCACTGAAGCTTTCTTT
>TRBV4-1|TRBJ1-1|-|-
CASSPQPRGADEAFF
TGCGCCAGCAGCCCCCAGCCACGGGGGGCAGATGAAGCTTTCTTT
>TRBV6-1|TRBJ1-6|TRBD1|once
CASSEDRGNSPLHF
TGTGCCAGCAGTGAAGACAGGGGTAATTCACCCCTCCACTTT
>TRBV27|TRBJ2-1|TRBD2|-
CASRPLAGSYNEQFF
TGTGCCAGCCGCCCGCTAGCGGGGTCCTACAATGAGCAGTTCTTC
>TRBV11-2|TRBJ2-7|-|-
CASSTLKGPRAYEQYF
TGTGCCAGCAGCACCCTTAAGGGCCCAAGGGCCTACGAGCAGTACTTC
>TRBV5-6|TRBJ2-3|-|-
CASSPSLSRGGDTQYF
TGTGCCAGCAGCCCGAGCCTATCGAGGGGCGGAGATACGCAGTATTTT
>TRBV10-1|TRBJ2-3|-|-
CASSESGDTQYF
TGCGCCAGCAGTGAGTCGGGGGATACGCAGTATTTT
>TRBV27|TRBJ2-1|TRBD2|-
CASSFTGTSGYNEQFF
TGTGCCAGCAGTTTCACCGGGACTAGCGGCTACAATGAGCAGTTCTTC
>TRBV6-1|TRBJ2-1|TRBD1|-
CASSALWGQGSNEQFF
TGTGCCAGCAGTGCTTTGTGGGGACAGGGGTCCAATGAGCAGTTCTTC
>TRBV6-6|TRBJ1-5|TRBD1|-
CASRQQGASQPQHF
TGTGCCAGCAGACAACAGGGGGCAAGCCAGCCCCAGCATTTT
>TRBV11-2|TRBJ2-3|-|-
CASSLNRDNTTDTQYF
TGTGCCAGCAGCCTCAACCGGGACAACACCACAGATACGCAGTATTTT
>TRBV4-3|TRBJ2-3|-|-
CASSQQGYTDTQYF
TGCGCCAGCAGCCAACAGGGTTACACAGATACGCAGTATTTT
>TRBV9|TRBJ2-1|-|-
CASSAYVGIYNEQFF
TGTGCCAGCAGCGCTTATGTCGGCATCTACAATGAGCAGTTCTTC